This T cell receptor beta chain was sequenced during a study of T-cell memory formation after mild COVID-19. A single record per CDR3 protein comes from TCRdb applying MiXCR to the 5' RACE reads. The table shows about 290,000 distinct CDR3 sequences, with roughly 18% occurring only once. V lost 3 bases and J 4 bases, leaving 6 bases between the germline ends. CDR3 length equals 12 residues. Germline-derived CDR1 and CDR2 are SGHTA and FQGNSA. This TCR came from a man aged 18-30 years who had mild COVID-19 (a few samples of this study predate the infection). Cell type and time point are not known. Material for sequencing was PBMCs or a T cell subset sorted from them (not recorded which). The rearrangement links TRBV7-2 to TRBJ2-5; D remains unclear. CDR3 in DNA: TGTGCCAGCAGCTTGACGGCAGAGACCCAGTACTTC. Its protein is CASSLTAETQYF.